Listed here are 19 T cell receptor beta chains from one sample, sequenced in a study of T cell changes during pregnancy in multiple sclerosis. Assay used: immunoSEQ multiplex PCR; TCRdb lists only in-frame clones, some missing. The table has 35,000 to 45,000 clones, 90% seen once. The sequences come from peripheral blood, collected in the third trimester of pregnancy. The receptors stem from a female donor in good health, enrolled as a control in a pregnancy study.

V usage is TRBV27 and J usage is TRBJ2-3, with D perhaps matching TRBD2 (6 bases). Germline V gene sequence: CDR1 MNHEY, CDR2 SMNVEV (reference sequence). The CDR3 runs 15 residues. V was pared by 3 bases and J by 1 base, with 11 bases between. The CDR3 nucleotides are TGTGCCAGCAGTTTTTTAGCGGACGGCACAGATACGCAGTATTTT. Translated, it gives CASSFLADGTDTQYF.

The rearrangement links TRBV10-3 to TRBJ2-2, with 8 bases aligning to TRBD2. The germline CDR1 and CDR2 sequences are ENHRY and SYGVKD. Trimming took 4 bases from V and 1 from J; bases not matched to a gene: 5. There are 16 residues in the CDR3. The CDR3 sequence is CAISGAGRGNTGELFF. CDR3 sequence (DNA): TGTGCCATCAGTGGAGCCGGGAGGGGGAACACCGGGGAGCTGTTTTTT.

The chain recombines TRBV4-3 with TRBJ1-3; unclear D gene. Between the trimmed V and J ends, which lost 0 bases and 7 bases, there was a span of 7 bases. The CDR3 totals 13 residues. Germline values: CDR1 LGHNA, CDR2 YSLEER. CDR3 nucleotides: TGCGCCAGCAGCCAAGATAGCGGGAACACCATATATTTT. It specifies CASSQDSGNTIYF.

The rearrangement uses TRBV6-4 and TRBJ2-1; 11 nucleotides align to TRBD2. V shed 3 bases, J shed 8 bases, and the junction held 3 bases outside the gene matches. This CDR3 contains 14 residues. CDR1 is MRHNA, CDR2 SNTAGT, per germline. The CDR3 reads CASSETSGEDEQFF. In nucleotides, the CDR3 is TGTGCCAGCAGTGAGACTAGCGGGGAGGATGAGCAGTTCTTC.

The rearrangement uses TRBV7-2 and TRBJ1-3; no reliable D call. V lost 1 base and J lost 0, with 10 bases in between. Germline V CDR1 and CDR2: SGHTA, FQGNSA. This CDR3 region has 16 residues. The CDR3 nucleotides are TGTGCCAGCAGCTTAGGACTGGGTGCCTCTGGAAACACCATATATTTT. Translating it yields CASSLGLGASGNTIYF.

The J gene is TRBJ1-2, the V gene TRBV5-1, with 8 bases aligning to TRBD1. This CDR3 spans 16 amino acids. Germline V lookup: CDR1 SGHRS, CDR2 YFSETQ. Trimming took 0 bases from V and 2 from J; bases not matched to a gene: 6. This CDR3 reads CASSLDLQGGNYGYTF. The CDR3 DNA reads TGCGCCAGCAGCTTGGACCTACAGGGGGGCAACTATGGCTACACCTTC.

The chain has TRBV7-9 and TRBJ1-2, with a tentative D call TRBD1 (6 bases). V was shortened by 4 bases and J by 8 bases, with 14 bases between the two germline ends. The CDR3 contains 13 residues. CDR1 is SEHNR and CDR2 is FQNEAQ in the germline V gene (reference sequence). The chain's CDR3 is CASSSRTASGYTF. The DNA for the CDR3 is TGTGCCAGCAGCTCGAGGACAGCGAGCGGCTACACCTTC.

V gene TRBV5-1 combines with J gene TRBJ1-2, with 8 bases matching TRBD1. Per germline, CDR1 SGHRS and CDR2 YFSETQ. The CDR3 spans 15 residues. Trimming removed 4 bases from V and 2 bases from J; junction bases left unmatched: 7. The CDR3 here is CASSASGTGNYGYTF. The CDR3 coding sequence is TGCGCCAGCAGCGCTTCCGGGACAGGCAACTATGGCTACACCTTC.

The chain has TRBV5-1 and TRBJ1-1; 9 nucleotides match TRBD1. The CDR3 is 19 residues long. The germline CDR1 and CDR2 sequences are SGHRS and YFSETQ. V lost 2 bases to trimming and J lost 1 base; unmatched junction nucleotides: 15. CDR3 protein: CASSLQGAGRLIGNTEAFF. Written as DNA, the CDR3 is TGCGCCAGCAGCTTACAGGGGGCAGGTCGTTTAATAGGGAACACTGAAGCTTTCTTT.

The CDR3 loop is CASSPPRTGDYGYTF. The CDR3 DNA reads as TGTGCCAGCAGTCCACCCCGGACAGGGGACTATGGCTACACCTTC. This rearrangement joins TRBV28 to TRBJ1-2; TRBD1 aligns across 9 bases. The V and J ends lost 5 bases and 3 bases, in that order; junction bases with no gene match: 7. The CDR3 consists of 15 residues. Germline CDR1 MDHEN, CDR2 SYDVKM.

J is TRBJ2-7 and V is TRBV6-1; the D is unclear. The CDR3 loop spans 15 amino acids. Per the germline V gene, CDR1 is MNHNS and CDR2 is SASEGT. The V end was cut by 8 bases, the J end by 1 base, with 18 bases between. The CDR3 sequence: CASYPRSLTSYEQYF. The DNA of the CDR3 is TGTGCCAGCTACCCCCGGAGCCTGACTTCCTACGAGCAGTACTTC.

The rearrangement joins TRBV9 to TRBJ2-2, with 7 bases matching TRBD1. Germline V CDR1 and CDR2: SGDLS, YYNGEE. V lost 5 bases, J lost 7 bases, and 8 bases stayed unmatched. This CDR3 comprises 14 residues. The CDR3 nucleotides read TGTGCCAGCAGTCTAGGGGGCTCAATCGGGGAGCTGTTTTTT. It yields the protein CASSLGGSIGELFF.

J is TRBJ2-1 and V is TRBV7-7; D not certain. The CDR3 length is 13 residues. CDR1 is SSHAT, CDR2 FNYEAQ, per germline (reference sequence). Trimming took off 1 base at V and 7 bases at J, with 8 bases between the two ends. The CDR3, as DNA: TGTGCCAGCAGCTTAGGGCTAGATAATGAGCAGTTCTTC. It encodes CASSLGLDNEQFF.

V is TRBV4-3 and J is TRBJ2-7; D is possibly TRBD2 (5 bases). The CDR3 covers 14 residues. CDR1 and CDR2 from the germline V gene are LGHNA and YSLEER. The V gene lost 10 bases and the J gene lost 7 bases, with 23 bases spanning the gap. The CDR3 bases are TGCGCCATCACCAATACCCCCCCCGGCGGGGAGCAGTACTTC. Translation gives CAITNTPPGGEQYF.

The CDR3 spells CASSLEGVAEAFF. As DNA, the CDR3 is TGTGCCAGCAGCTTGGAGGGGGTCGCTGAAGCTTTCTTT. The chain joins TRBV5-4 to TRBJ1-1, with D perhaps TRBD1 (6 bases). CDR1 SGHNT and CDR2 YYREEE come from the germline V gene (reference sequence). V was cut by 0 bases and J by 6 bases, with 9 bases left in between. The CDR3 sequence is 13 residues long.

The chain carries TRBV19 and TRBJ1-5; TRBD1 aligns across 7 bases. CDR3 length equals 15 residues. Germline trimming cut 4 bases from V and 4 bases from J; bases unmatched to any gene: 7. Germline V lookup: CDR1 LNHDA, CDR2 SQIVND (reference sequence). In DNA, the CDR3 is TGTGCCAGTAGTACCCCTGACAGGGATAATCAGCCCCAGCATTTT. This translates into CASSTPDRDNQPQHF.

This sequence joins TRBV13 and TRBJ2-3; TRBD2 agrees at 10 bases. This CDR3 comprises 15 residues. Germline trimming cut 3 bases from V and 1 base from J; bases unmatched to any gene: 1. Germline V gene lookup returns CDR1 PRHDT and CDR2 FYEKMQ (reference sequence). Here the CDR3 reads CASSFGTSGTDTQYF. DNA for the CDR3: TGTGCCAGCAGCTTCGGGACTAGCGGCACAGATACGCAGTATTTT.

This rearrangement joins TRBV7-9 to TRBJ2-2; 7 positions match TRBD2. The V gene end was trimmed by 4 bases and the J gene end by 0 bases; junction bases not matched to a gene: 5. CDR1 is SEHNR and CDR2 is FQNEAQ in the germline V gene (reference sequence). This CDR3 region has 16 residues. CDR3 amino acids: CASSSSGGSNTGELFF. The DNA for the CDR3 is TGTGCCAGCAGCTCGTCGGGGGGATCGAACACCGGGGAGCTGTTTTTT.

The V call is TRBV27, the J call TRBJ1-1, with 8 bases that match TRBD1. V was clipped by 10 bases and J by 1 base; unmatched bases: 5. Per germline, CDR1 MNHEY and CDR2 SMNVEV (reference sequence). The CDR3 runs to 13 residues. CDR3 nucleotides: TGTGCCATCGGACAGGGCCCGAACACTGAAGCTTTCTTT. Its translation: CAIGQGPNTEAFF.